One sample yielded the 4 T cell receptor beta chains listed below, sequenced in a study of CD8 T cells in Susac syndrome. RNA was extracted with the RNeasy kit, and a quantity of roughly 0.5 to 1 ug was reverse transcribed using random hexamers. Using its own MiXCR run on the immunoSEQ multiplex PCR reads, TCRdb lists one record per CDR3 protein. The table records 190,000 or so distinct CDR3 sequences, 90% to 95% of them present only once. Sequencing was done on a sample of CD4+ T cells from PBMCs. The source is a human donor with multiple sclerosis.

This rearrangement joins TRBV6-1 to TRBJ2-3; D gene ambiguous. The CDR3 spans 14 residues. V lost 4 bases and J lost 2, with 10 bases in between. Germline V gene sequence: CDR1 MNHNS, CDR2 SASEGT. The CDR3 DNA is TGTGCCAGCAGTGCCCTCACTGTCACAGATACGCAGTATTTT. Residues: CASSALTVTDTQYF.

The V and J genes are TRBV12-5 and TRBJ2-7; D call uncertain. Trimming pared 6 bases from V and 0 bases from J, leaving 15 bases between. Germline lookup yields CDR1 LGHNT and CDR2 FRNRAP. The CDR3 contains 15 residues. The CDR3: CASGQAQRSSYEQYF. For the CDR3, the DNA is TGTGCTAGTGGCCAAGCACAGAGGAGCTCCTACGAGCAGTACTTC.

The V and J genes are TRBV9 and TRBJ2-5; 9 positions agree with TRBD1. The CDR3 has 16 amino acids. The germline V gene has CDR1 SGDLS and CDR2 YYNGEE. The ends lost 4 bases at V and 1 base at J; junction bases unmatched: 8. This CDR3 is CASSTRTGAGQETQYF. The CDR3 DNA reads TGTGCCAGCAGCACCCGGACAGGGGCAGGCCAAGAGACCCAGTACTTC.

The rearrangement joins TRBV20-1 to TRBJ1-1; no firm D call. This CDR3 comprises 15 residues. Between the trimmed V and J ends, which lost 3 bases and 0 bases, there was a span of 14 bases. Germline values: CDR1 DFQATT, CDR2 SNEGSKA (reference sequence). CDR3 coding DNA: TGCAGTGCTAGGGCCCCGGACGCCTTGAACACTGAAGCTTTCTTT. The encoded protein is CSARAPDALNTEAFF.